A selection of T cell receptor beta chains follows, all from one sample in a study of shared clonotypes between healthy human individuals. Profiled with immunoSEQ multiplex PCR; TCRdb holds only in-frame clones, not every one. The table lists under 750,000 clones, roughly 72% of them singletons. Sequencing was done on a sample of memory CD4+ T cells sorted from blood. The receptor source for this set is a young woman in good health. Each CDR3 is given with its conserved first and last residue. Fields, in order: CDR3 protein, CDR3 DNA, clone size, V gene, J gene, D gene. D genes are given only for firm matches. Clone size, where shown, is once, few, many, or a class for clones that have expanded.

CASSSSPAGGYNEQFF	TGTGCCAGCAGCTCCTCCCCAGCGGGAGGCTACAATGAGCAGTTCTTC	NA	TRBV11-2	TRBJ2-1	TRBD2
CASSPRGEKTQYF	TGTGCCAGCAGCCCCCGTGGAGAAAAGACCCAGTACTTC	NA	TRBV7-3	TRBJ2-5	NA
CASSLLGGENIQYF	TGTGCCAGCAGTTTATTGGGGGGCGAAAACATTCAGTACTTC	NA	TRBV27	TRBJ2-4	NA
CASSLGLAGSYEQYF	TGTGCCAGCAGCTTAGGACTAGCGGGCTCCTACGAGCAGTACTTC	NA	TRBV7-2	TRBJ2-7	TRBD2
CASSQTTGNEKLFF	TGTGCCAGCAGCCAGACGACAGGGAATGAAAAACTGTTTTTT	NA	TRBV7-9	TRBJ1-4	TRBD1
CASSWDGGYNQPQHF	TGTGCCAGCAGCTGGGACGGGGGTTACAATCAGCCCCAGCATTTT	NA	TRBV11-2	TRBJ1-5	NA
CASTLPGPEFNEQFF	TGTGCCAGTACCCTACCCGGGCCGGAATTTAATGAGCAGTTCTTC	NA	TRBV19	TRBJ2-1	NA
CASSERVSGRYFSEQYF	TGTGCCAGCAGTGAACGGGTTAGCGGGAGATATTTTAGTGAGCAGTACTTC	NA	TRBV2	TRBJ2-7	TRBD2
CASSAQVTGNEQYF	TGTGCCAGTAGTGCCCAGGTGACAGGGAACGAGCAGTACTTC	few	TRBV19	TRBJ2-7	TRBD1
CASSNPGNTEAFF	TGTGCCAGCAGCAACCCCGGGAACACTGAAGCTTTCTTT	NA	TRBV7-9	TRBJ1-1	NA
CASSLLRGEYEQYF	TGTGCCAGCAGTTTATTAAGAGGCGAATACGAGCAGTACTTC	once	TRBV27	TRBJ2-7	NA
CASSEGGGRAVGELFF	TGCGCCAGCAGTGAGGGCGGCGGGAGGGCCGTCGGGGAGCTGTTTTTT	NA	TRBV10-1	TRBJ2-2	TRBD2
CASSYGTSANEQFF	TGTGCCAGCAGCTATGGGACTAGCGCAAATGAGCAGTTCTTC	NA	TRBV7-9	TRBJ2-1	TRBD2
CASSLAGGQGEQFF	TGTGCCAGCAGTTTAGCGGGAGGGCAGGGCGAGCAGTTCTTC	few	TRBV27	TRBJ2-1	TRBD2
CASTSIRYEQYF	TGTGCCAGCACTAGCATTCGCTACGAGCAGTACTTC	once	TRBV28	TRBJ2-7	NA
CASSVVAAGAYNEQFF	TGTGCCAGCAGCGTAGTCGCCGCGGGGGCCTACAATGAGCAGTTCTTC	NA	TRBV9	TRBJ2-1	TRBD2
CASSQGGLSNTDTQYF	TGTGCCAGCAGCCAAGGAGGATTGTCGAACACAGATACGCAGTATTTT	NA	TRBV4-2	TRBJ2-3	NA
CASSYLAGRYTDTQYF	TGTGCCAGCAGTTACTTAGCGGGCCGATACACAGATACGCAGTATTTT	NA	TRBV6-5	TRBJ2-3	TRBD2
CASRPDRAGEQYF	TGTGCCAGCAGACCAGACAGGGCAGGCGAGCAGTACTTC	NA	TRBV6-5	TRBJ2-7	TRBD1
CASSVNRVGEQFF	TGTGCCAGCAGTGTCAACAGGGTCGGGGAGCAGTTCTTC	NA	TRBV2	TRBJ2-1	NA
CATSTGQGTEQYF	TGTGCCACCAGCACGGGACAGGGGACCGAGCAGTACTTC	NA	TRBV15	TRBJ2-7	TRBD1
CASSPGGYEQYF	TGTGCCAGCTCACCAGGTGGGTACGAGCAGTACTTC	NA	TRBV18	TRBJ2-7	NA
CASKLDGNYGYTF	TGTGCCAGCAAATTGGACGGGAACTATGGCTACACCTTC	NA	TRBV6-5	TRBJ1-2	NA
CASSLRGVEQYF	TGTGCCAGCAGTTTGAGAGGGGTCGAGCAGTACTTC	NA	TRBV28	TRBJ2-7	NA
CASSPSKRAYNEQFF	TGTGCCAGCTCACCGTCCAAGCGGGCGTACAATGAGCAGTTCTTC	NA	TRBV18	TRBJ2-1	NA
CASSPSQGETQYF	TGTGCCAGCTCACCAAGCCAGGGAGAGACCCAGTACTTC	NA	TRBV18	TRBJ2-5	NA
CASLLLDTQYF	TGTGCCAGCCTATTACTTGATACGCAGTATTTT	few	TRBV7-9	TRBJ2-3	NA
CASSLSPNLGAQHVEGFF	TGTGCCAGCAGTTTATCCCCAAACCTCGGGGCACAACACGTAGAAGGTTTCTTT	NA	TRBV28	TRBJ1-1	NA
CASSQVDPRTAGDGYTF	TGTGCCAGCAGCCAAGTGGACCCCCGAACGGCGGGGGACGGCTACACCTTC	once	TRBV14	TRBJ1-2	NA
CASTSGQGGYTF	TGTGCCAGTACCTCAGGGCAGGGAGGCTACACCTTC	once	TRBV19	TRBJ1-2	NA
CASSGTGDEQYF	TGCGCCAGCAGCGGGACAGGGGACGAGCAGTACTTC	few	TRBV5-1	TRBJ2-7	TRBD1
CASSQNIRGTEAFF	TGTGCCAGCAGCCAGAATATACGAGGGACTGAAGCTTTCTTT	NA	TRBV14	TRBJ1-1	NA
CASGNGLATIGAGELFF	TGCGCCAGCGGAAACGGACTAGCAACTATTGGCGCCGGGGAGCTGTTTTTT	NA	TRBV23-1	TRBJ2-2	TRBD2
CATKGQVEETQYF	TGTGCCACCAAGGGTCAGGTTGAGGAGACCCAGTACTTC	NA	TRBV28	TRBJ2-5	NA
CATSVRDSNTGELFF	TGTGCCACCAGCGTCCGGGACTCGAACACCGGGGAGCTGTTTTTT	NA	TRBV15	TRBJ2-2	NA
CASSLPATGATEAFF	TGTGCCAGCAGCTTACCCGCGACAGGGGCCACTGAAGCTTTCTTT	few	TRBV11-1	TRBJ1-1	TRBD1
CASTWEGGELFF	TGCGCCAGCACCTGGGAGGGCGGGGAGCTGTTTTTT	NA	TRBV5-1	TRBJ2-2	TRBD2
CASSYGTPVLYEQYF	TGTGCCAGCAGTTATGGGACCCCAGTATTATACGAGCAGTACTTC	NA	TRBV6-5	TRBJ2-7	NA
CASSLDRANTGELFF	TGCGCCAGCAGCCTAGACAGGGCGAACACCGGGGAGCTGTTTTTT	NA	TRBV5-1	TRBJ2-2	TRBD1
CASSLGVSGNTIYF	TGTGCCAGCAGCTTAGGCGTTTCGGGAAACACCATATATTTT	few	TRBV11-2	TRBJ1-3	NA
CSAYSSSYEQYF	TGCAGCGCTTACAGCAGCTCCTACGAGCAGTACTTC	NA	TRBV29-1	TRBJ2-7	NA
CASSQWTGATGELFF	TGTGCCAGCAGCCAGTGGACGGGAGCCACCGGGGAGCTGTTTTTT	few	TRBV14	TRBJ2-2	NA
CASSAGPSGEYGYTF	TGCGCCAGCAGCGCGGGACCCTCGGGAGAGTATGGCTACACCTTC	NA	TRBV5-1	TRBJ1-2	NA
CASSGTSGNTIYF	TGCGCCAGCAGTGGGACATCTGGAAACACCATATATTTT	many	TRBV10-1	TRBJ1-3	NA
CASSQDHRTSGIHEQYF	TGTGCCAGCAGCCAAGATCATCGAACTAGCGGGATCCACGAGCAGTACTTC	NA	TRBV4-2	TRBJ2-7	TRBD2
CASSKDAGRGGEQFF	TGTGCCAGCAGCAAAGATGCGGGACGCGGGGGTGAGCAGTTCTTC	few	TRBV21-1	TRBJ2-1	NA
CASSRGAFAYEQYF	TGTGCCAGCTCACGAGGGGCTTTTGCCTACGAGCAGTACTTC	many	TRBV18	TRBJ2-7	NA